The clone carrying this T cell receptor beta chain turned up a few times. What it binds is not known. This sample is part of a study of EBV T-cell therapy then PD-1 blockade in nasopharyngeal carcinoma. Germline CDR1 is GTSNPN and CDR2 is SVGIG (reference sequence). The length of the CDR3 is 11 residues. V shed 0 bases and J shed 3 bases, with 1 base lying between them. TCRdb's copy holds only in-frame clones and misses some; the assay was immunoSEQ multiplex PCR. In the table there are some 15,000 clones, around four fifths of which are singletons. Treatment described: AdE1-LMPpoly-expanded autologous EBV-specific T-cell therapy followed by anti-PD-1 nivolumab.

The TCR originated in a man aged 35-49 years with nasopharyngeal carcinoma. The chain combines TRBV30 with TRBJ2-3; D not resolved. Source: CD8+ T cells from blood, taken around day 96 from a patient whose treatment included autologous EBV-specific T cells and nivolumab. The CDR3 is CAWSVTDTQYF. As DNA, the CDR3 is TGTGCCTGGAGTGTAACAGATACGCAGTATTTT.